This T cell receptor (beta chain) emerged from a study of identical twins (TCRdb year 2016). Broadly, across the study: TCR alpha and beta repertoires from monozygotic twins, unrelated adults of various ages and cord blood were deep-sequenced to test whether fetal clonotypes persist. To rule out contamination, replicate twin experiments were performed at different times with different library preparation protocols.

This clonotype was counted between two and nine times. The antigen it recognizes is unknown. One base away there is no much larger clone; base qualities are not given. Library prep was done by 5' RACE. Reads for this sample came from an Illumina HiSeq 2000. Template switching introduced a universal primer binding site; the final cDNA contained a unique molecular identifier, enabling accurate counting of TCR cDNA molecules. Specific primers in the conserved constant-segment region were used to synthesize first-strand cDNA for TCR alpha and beta chains. Each cDNA library was double barcoded, with a SMART-Mk sample barcode plus Illumina barcodes, to control for contamination. TruSeq adapter sequences, together with Illumina sample barcodes, were added in two successive PCR steps. TCR alpha and beta cDNA libraries were sequenced on the Illumina HiSeq platform with custom primers. Processing in the source paper ran as follows. Unique molecular identifiers were extracted from raw reads with MiGEC, and CDR3 positions were determined with MiXCR. Recombination models were inferred per individual with the repgenHMM and IGoR tools using an EM algorithm. The tcR package in R was used for shared clonotype analysis, with sharing normalized by the product of cloneset sizes. Out-of-frame nonproductive sequences were analyzed to study raw recombination free of thymic and clonal selection effects. TCRdb redid the processing of the public reads, applying fastp at Q25 and MiXCR, and retained in-frame beta chains. Each entry is one CDR3 protein sequence, shown with its most common DNA and genes. The V and J calls and clone size are TCRdb's, not the authors'. Recorded for this sample are under 1 million distinct CDR3 sequences; about 12% of them occurred a single time. The top ten constitute roughly 1.6% of the sample.

Only healthy Caucasian donors were included. Three pairs of female monozygotic twins, all aged about 18 to 29 years, made up the twin cohort. The RNA used for TCR libraries was isolated from peripheral blood mononuclear cells. What the work shows at the level of the full study, not this receptor alone: Zero-insertion analyses could be partly confounded by invariant T cells such as MAIT and iNKT, though diverse VJ usage argued against such confounding for most clonotypes. In monozygotic twins, recombination models systematically underestimated out-of-frame TCR alpha sharing, but the models matched the sharing seen between unrelated individuals. A weaker excess of twin sharing was found in beta out-of-frame sequences because the signal-to-noise ratio was lowered by fewer shared sequences. Because the same donors could not be followed over many years, the conclusions relied on cross-sectional statistical analysis. Out-of-frame TCR alpha sequences shared between twins showed an excess of low generation-probability sequences compared with coincidental sharing between unrelated individuals. Fewer insertions were carried by abundant cord blood beta clonotypes, a similar but weaker trend appeared in young adult naive repertoires, and no such trend appeared in memory repertoires.

At the junction V is shortened by 0 bases and J by 1 base; bases outside the gene matches: 10. From a lookup of the germline V gene (reference sequence), CDR1 and CDR2 are LNHNV and YYDKDF. The CDR3 sequence holds 19 residues, the cysteine and phenylalanine included. The read is trimmed to its CDR3 DNA, 57 bases read in frame from base 1. These data were likewise used in another study, on yellow fever vaccine responses in identical twins. The second paper states: According to the authors, in identical twins the way T cells responded to vaccination appeared partly convergent and partly personalized. In identical twins, the study followed T cell clones that responded to the vaccine with precision.

The sequencing sample was made of PBMCs. The receptor comes from a woman aged 18-29 years in good health. This sequence uses TRBV15 and TRBJ2-1, and 9 bases in between align with TRBD1. CDR3 sequence: CATSRDSPPGTGSYNEQFF. The nucleotide sequence reads as follows: TGTGCCACCAGCAGAGATTCCCCGCCAGGGACAGGGTCCTACAATGAGCAGTTCTTC.